This T cell receptor (beta chain) was captured by sequencing in a study of cytomegalovirus exposure and HLA in healthy donors. The overall study: Among several hundred genotyped donors, about 80% fell in the Caucasian-associated ancestry cluster.

This clone was detected only once. Vbeta (60) and Jbeta (13) primers were used in the PCR. Clones were read by immunoSEQ multiplex PCR, and TCRdb kept only the in-frame ones, dropping some. The table lists around 88,000 clones, over 70% of them singletons, with roughly 7.3% in the top ten. CDR1 SEHNR and CDR2 FQNEAQ come from the germline V gene (reference sequence). This CDR3 is built from 13 residues. Trimming took 3 bases from V and 7 from J, leaving 10 bases between them. Sequencing was carried out using PBMCs. This receptor was identified in a man in his forties or fifties in good health and CMV-seropositive. The chain uses TRBV7-9 and TRBJ2-1, with D perhaps matching TRBD1 (6 bases). The CDR3 DNA reads TGTGCCAGCAGCTTCCGAGGGGGAAATGAGCAGTTCTTC. The encoded protein is CASSFRGGNEQFF. Based on the CDR3 plus reference TRBV7-9 and TRBJ2-1, the full variable domain is DTGVSQNPRHKITKRGQNVTFRCDPISEHNRLYWYRQTLGQGPEFLTYFQNEAQLEKSRLLSDRFSAERPKGSFSTLEIQRTEQGDSAMYLCASSFRGGNEQFFGPGTRLTVL.